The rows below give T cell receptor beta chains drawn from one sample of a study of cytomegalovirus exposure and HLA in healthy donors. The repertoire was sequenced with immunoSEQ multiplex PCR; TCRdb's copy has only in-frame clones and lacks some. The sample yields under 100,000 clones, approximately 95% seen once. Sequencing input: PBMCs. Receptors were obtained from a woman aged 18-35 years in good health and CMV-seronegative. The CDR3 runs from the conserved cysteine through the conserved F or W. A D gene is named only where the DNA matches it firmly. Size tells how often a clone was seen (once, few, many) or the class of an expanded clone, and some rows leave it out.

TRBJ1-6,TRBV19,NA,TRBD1,TGTGCCAGTAGTATTAAAGGACAGGGATCCTCTCTCGGTAATTCACCCCTCCACTTT,CASSIKGQGSSLGNSPLHF
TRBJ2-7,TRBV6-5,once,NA,TGTGCCAGCAGTTGGGCCCAACGCTACGAGCAGTACTTC,CASSWAQRYEQYF
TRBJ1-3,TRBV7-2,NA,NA,TGTGCCAGCAGCTCCCGGGGGGTGGGGGGAAACACCATATATTTT,CASSSRGVGGNTIYF
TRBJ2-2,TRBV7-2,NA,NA,TGTGCCAGCAGCTTCGGTAGCTTGACCGGGGAGCTGTTTTTT,CASSFGSLTGELFF
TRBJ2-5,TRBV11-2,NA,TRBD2,TGTGCCAGCAGCCCCTACCCGCGGGAGGTCCAAGAGACCCAGTACTTC,CASSPYPREVQETQYF
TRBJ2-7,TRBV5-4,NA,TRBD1,TGTGCCAGCAGCATCCCGGGACAGGGCAGTGAGCAGTACTTC,CASSIPGQGSEQYF
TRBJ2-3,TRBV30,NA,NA,TGTGCCTGGAGCGGAAAAGGGGCTAGCACAGATACGCAGTATTTT,CAWSGKGASTDTQYF
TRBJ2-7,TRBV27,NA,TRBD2,TGTGCCAGCAGTTTATCAGGGGCTAGCGGATCCTACGAGCAGTACTTC,CASSLSGASGSYEQYF
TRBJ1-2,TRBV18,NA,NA,TGTGCCAGCTCACCCAGGGACTATGGCTACACCTTC,CASSPRDYGYTF
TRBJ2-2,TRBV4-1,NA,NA,TGCGCCAGCACCCTTAGGGGGGGGGCAAACACCGGGGAGCTGTTTTTT,CASTLRGGANTGELFF
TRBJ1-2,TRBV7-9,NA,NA,TGTGCCAGCAGCTCGGACTATGGCTACACCTTC,CASSSDYGYTF
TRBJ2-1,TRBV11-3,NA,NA,TGTGCCAGCAGCTCTAAGCGGGTTGGCTACAATGAGCAGTTCTTC,CASSSKRVGYNEQFF
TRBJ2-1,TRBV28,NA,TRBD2,TGTGCCAGCAGCAAAGCGGGGACTAGCGGGAGGAGGGCGTTCTTC,CASSKAGTSGRRAFF
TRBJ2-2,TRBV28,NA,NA,TGTGCCAGCAGTCTTTACGGGGAGCTGTTTTTT,CASSLYGELFF
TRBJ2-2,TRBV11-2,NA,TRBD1,TGTGCCAGCAGCCTACGACAGGGAACCACCGGGGAGCTGTTTTTT,CASSLRQGTTGELFF
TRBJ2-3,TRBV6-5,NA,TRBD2,TGTGCCAGCACCTTTAGCGGGGCTAGCACAGATACGCAGTATTTT,CASTFSGASTDTQYF
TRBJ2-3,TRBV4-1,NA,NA,TGCGCCAGCAGCCAAGGGGGGGGCCCGGGGTGGGATACGCAGTATTTT,CASSQGGGPGWDTQYF
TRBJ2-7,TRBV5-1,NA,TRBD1,TGCGCCAGCAGCATCGAGGCTGGGGACAGGGGATACGAGCAGTACTTC,CASSIEAGDRGYEQYF
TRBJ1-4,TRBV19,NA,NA,TGTGCCAGCCAGAATGAAAAACTGTTTTTT,CASQNEKLFF
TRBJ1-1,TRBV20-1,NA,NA,TGCAGCGCGGGTACTTCCTATGAAGCTTTCTTT,CSAGTSYEAFF
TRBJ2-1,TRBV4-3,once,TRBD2,TGCGCCAGCAGCCAAGAGGTGGCACTAGCGGGGGATATCTATGAGCAGTTCTTC,CASSQEVALAGDIYEQFF
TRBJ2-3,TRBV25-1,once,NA,TGTGCCAGCAGTCGGGGTCAGACAACCACAGATACGCAGTATTTT,CASSRGQTTTDTQYF
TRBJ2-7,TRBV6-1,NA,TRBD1,TGTGCCAGCAGGCCGGGACAGGGGTCCTACGAGCAGTACTTC,CASRPGQGSYEQYF
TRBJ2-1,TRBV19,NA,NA,TGTGCCAGTATGTGGGACACAACCTACAATGAGCAGTTCTTC,CASMWDTTYNEQFF
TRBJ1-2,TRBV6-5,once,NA,TGTGCCAGCAGTCTTCAGGGATACTATGGCTACACCTTC,CASSLQGYYGYTF
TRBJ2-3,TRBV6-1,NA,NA,TGTGCCAGCAGTCAAGATCGGGGAAGGGGCACAGATACGCAGTATTTT,CASSQDRGRGTDTQYF
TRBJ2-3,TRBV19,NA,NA,TGTGCCAGTAGTCGCCGGGATGGCACAGATACGCAGTATTTT,CASSRRDGTDTQYF
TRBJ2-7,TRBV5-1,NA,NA,TGCGCCAGCAGCGCAGGACAGTGGGACTCCTACGAGCAGTACTTC,CASSAGQWDSYEQYF
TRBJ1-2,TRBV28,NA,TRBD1,TGTGCCAGCAGTTTATTGGGCAGGGGGCTTAATGGCTACACCTTC,CASSLLGRGLNGYTF
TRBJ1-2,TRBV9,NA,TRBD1,TGTGCCAGCAGCGTGACAGGGGGCAGCTATGGCTACACCTTC,CASSVTGGSYGYTF
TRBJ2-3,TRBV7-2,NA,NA,TGTGCCAGCAGCTTAGCTCTAGTCGGAGATACGCAGTATTTT,CASSLALVGDTQYF
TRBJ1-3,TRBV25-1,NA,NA,TGTGCCAGCACCGCCTCCGGGGGCTCTGGAAACACCATATATTTT,CASTASGGSGNTIYF